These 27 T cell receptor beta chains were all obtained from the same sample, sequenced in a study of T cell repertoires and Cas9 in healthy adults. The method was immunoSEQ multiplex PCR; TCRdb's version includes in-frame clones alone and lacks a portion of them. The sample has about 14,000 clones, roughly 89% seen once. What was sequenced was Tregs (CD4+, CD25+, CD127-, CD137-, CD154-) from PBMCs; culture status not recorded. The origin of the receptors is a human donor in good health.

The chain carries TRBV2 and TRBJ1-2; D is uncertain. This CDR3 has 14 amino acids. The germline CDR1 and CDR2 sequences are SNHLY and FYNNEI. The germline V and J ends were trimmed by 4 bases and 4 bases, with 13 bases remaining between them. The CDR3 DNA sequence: TGTGCCAGCAGTGGTGAGGGTCGCTTCTATGGCTACACCTTC. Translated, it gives CASSGEGRFYGYTF.

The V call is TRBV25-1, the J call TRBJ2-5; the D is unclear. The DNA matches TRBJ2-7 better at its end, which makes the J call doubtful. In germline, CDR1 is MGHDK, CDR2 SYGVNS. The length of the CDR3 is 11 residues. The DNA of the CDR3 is TGTGCCAGCAGTGACTTGGACGAGCAGTACTTC. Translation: CASSDLDEQYF.

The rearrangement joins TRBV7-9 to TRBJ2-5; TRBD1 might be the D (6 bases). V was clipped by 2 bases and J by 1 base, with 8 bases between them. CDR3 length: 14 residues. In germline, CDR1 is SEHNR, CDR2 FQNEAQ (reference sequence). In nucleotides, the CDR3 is TGTGCCAGCAGCTTACAGGGGAGCCAAGAGACCCAGTACTTC. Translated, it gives CASSLQGSQETQYF.

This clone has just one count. The CDR3 nucleotides are TGCGCCAGCAGCCAGGGCGCGTTCGGGAGGGCTTTCTTT. The encoded protein is CASSQGAFGRAFF. The chain recombines TRBV4-1 with TRBJ1-1; D gene unclear. Trimming took off 3 bases at V and 11 bases at J, with 16 bases between the two ends. There are 13 residues in the CDR3. Germline loops: CDR1 MGHRA, CDR2 YSYEKL.

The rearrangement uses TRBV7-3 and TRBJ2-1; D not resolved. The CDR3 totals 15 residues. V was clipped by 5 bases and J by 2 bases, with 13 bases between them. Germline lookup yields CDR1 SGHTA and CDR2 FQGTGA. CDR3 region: CASSPVMEPYNEQFF. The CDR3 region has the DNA TGTGCCAGCAGCCCGGTTATGGAGCCCTACAATGAGCAGTTCTTC.

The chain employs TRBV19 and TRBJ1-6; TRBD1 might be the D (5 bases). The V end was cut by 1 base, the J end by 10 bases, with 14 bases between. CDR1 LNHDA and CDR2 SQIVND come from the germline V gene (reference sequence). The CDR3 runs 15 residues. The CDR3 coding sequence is TGTGCCAGTAGTATAGTTGGGGACGACCTGTCACCCCTCCACTTT. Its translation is CASSIVGDDLSPLHF.

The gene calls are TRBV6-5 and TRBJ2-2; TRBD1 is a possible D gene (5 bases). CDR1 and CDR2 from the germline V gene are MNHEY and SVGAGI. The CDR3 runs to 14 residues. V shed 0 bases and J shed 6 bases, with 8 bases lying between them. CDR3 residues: CASSYSLGAGELFF. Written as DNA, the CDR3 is TGTGCCAGCAGTTACTCCCTAGGGGCCGGGGAGCTGTTTTTT.

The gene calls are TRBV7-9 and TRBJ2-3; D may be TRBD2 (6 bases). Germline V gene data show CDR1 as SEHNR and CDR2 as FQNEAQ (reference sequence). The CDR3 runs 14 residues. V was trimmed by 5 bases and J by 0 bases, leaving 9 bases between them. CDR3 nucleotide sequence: TGTGCCAGCAGCCACGGGACTAGCACAGATACGCAGTATTTT. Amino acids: CASSHGTSTDTQYF.

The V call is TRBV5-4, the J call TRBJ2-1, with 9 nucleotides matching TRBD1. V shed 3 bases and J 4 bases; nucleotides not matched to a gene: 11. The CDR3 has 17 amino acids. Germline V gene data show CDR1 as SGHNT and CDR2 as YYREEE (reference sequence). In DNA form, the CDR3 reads TGTGCCAGCAGCTCAGATGGTGGGACAGGGTCATACAATGAGCAGTTCTTC. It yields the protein CASSSDGGTGSYNEQFF.

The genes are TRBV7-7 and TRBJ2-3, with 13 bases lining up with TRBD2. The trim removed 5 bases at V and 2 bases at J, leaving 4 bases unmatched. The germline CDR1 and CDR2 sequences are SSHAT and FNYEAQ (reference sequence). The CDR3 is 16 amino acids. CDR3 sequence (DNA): TGTGCCAGCAGCATCGGACTAGCGGGGGTCACAGATACGCAGTATTTT. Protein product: CASSIGLAGVTDTQYF. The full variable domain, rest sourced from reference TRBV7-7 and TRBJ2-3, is GAGVSQSPRYKVTKRGQDVTLRCDPISSHATLYWYQQALGQGPEFLTYFNYEAQPDKSGLPSDRFSAERPEGSISTLTIQRTEQRDSAMYRCASSIGLAGVTDTQYFGPGTRLTVL.

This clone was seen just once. CDR3 amino acids: CASSLGHQASPLHF. The CDR3 region has the DNA TGTGCCAGCAGCTTAGGGCATCAGGCTTCACCCCTCCACTTT. This chain uses TRBV7-3 with TRBJ1-6, with D uncertain. This CDR3 is 14 amino acids long. The ends were cut back, 2 bases at V and 9 bases at J, with 11 bases in the middle. Germline loops: CDR1 SGHTA, CDR2 FQGTGA.

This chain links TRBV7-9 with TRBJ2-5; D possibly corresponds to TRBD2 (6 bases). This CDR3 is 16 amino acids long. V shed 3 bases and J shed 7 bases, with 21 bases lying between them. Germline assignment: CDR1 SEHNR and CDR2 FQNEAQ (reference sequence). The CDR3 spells CASSFMGGITPGTQYF. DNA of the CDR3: TGTGCCAGCAGCTTTATGGGCGGGATCACGCCAGGGACCCAGTACTTC.

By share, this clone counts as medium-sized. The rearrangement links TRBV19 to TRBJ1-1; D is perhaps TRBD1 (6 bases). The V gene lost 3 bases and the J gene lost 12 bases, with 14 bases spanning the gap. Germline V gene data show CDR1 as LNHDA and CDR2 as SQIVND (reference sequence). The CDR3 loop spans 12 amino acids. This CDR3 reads CASSIRGARTFF. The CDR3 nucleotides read TGTGCCAGTAGTATTAGGGGGGCAAGAACTTTCTTT.

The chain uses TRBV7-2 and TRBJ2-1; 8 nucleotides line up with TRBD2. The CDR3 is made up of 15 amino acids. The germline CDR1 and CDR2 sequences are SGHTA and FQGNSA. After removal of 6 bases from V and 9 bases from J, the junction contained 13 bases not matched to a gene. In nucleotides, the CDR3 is TGTGCCAGCAGACGGAGCGGGAGTCTAGTAGCTGAGCAGTTCTTC. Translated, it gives CASRRSGSLVAEQFF. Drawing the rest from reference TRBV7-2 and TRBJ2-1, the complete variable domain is GAGVSQSPSNKVTEKGKDVELRCDPISGHTALYWYRQSLGQGLEFLIYFQGNSAPDKSGLPSDRFSAERTGGSVSTLTIQRTQQEDSAVYLCASRRSGSLVAEQFFGPGTRLTVL.

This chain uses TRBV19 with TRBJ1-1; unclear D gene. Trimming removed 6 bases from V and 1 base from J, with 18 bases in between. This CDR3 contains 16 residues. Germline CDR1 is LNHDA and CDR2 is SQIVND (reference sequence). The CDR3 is CASSPPGVGRNTEAFF. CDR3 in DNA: TGTGCCAGTAGCCCCCCCGGGGTTGGTAGGAACACTGAAGCTTTCTTT.

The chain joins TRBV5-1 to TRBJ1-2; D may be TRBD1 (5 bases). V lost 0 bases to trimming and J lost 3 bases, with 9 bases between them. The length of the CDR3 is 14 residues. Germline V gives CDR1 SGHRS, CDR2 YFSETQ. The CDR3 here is CASSLDGRDYGYTF. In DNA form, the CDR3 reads TGCGCCAGCAGCTTGGATGGCAGGGACTATGGCTACACCTTC.

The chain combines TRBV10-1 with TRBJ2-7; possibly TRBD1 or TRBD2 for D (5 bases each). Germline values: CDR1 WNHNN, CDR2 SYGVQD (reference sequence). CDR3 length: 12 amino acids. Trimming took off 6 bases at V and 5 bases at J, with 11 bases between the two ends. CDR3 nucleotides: TGCGCCAGCAGGGGGACGGGGAACGAGCAGTACTTC. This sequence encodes CASRGTGNEQYF.

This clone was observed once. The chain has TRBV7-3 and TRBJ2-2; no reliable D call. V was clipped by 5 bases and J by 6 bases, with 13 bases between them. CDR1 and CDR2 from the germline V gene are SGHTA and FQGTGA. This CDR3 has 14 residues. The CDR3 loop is CASSPSHKSGELFF. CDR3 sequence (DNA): TGTGCCAGCAGCCCTAGTCACAAATCCGGGGAGCTGTTTTTT.

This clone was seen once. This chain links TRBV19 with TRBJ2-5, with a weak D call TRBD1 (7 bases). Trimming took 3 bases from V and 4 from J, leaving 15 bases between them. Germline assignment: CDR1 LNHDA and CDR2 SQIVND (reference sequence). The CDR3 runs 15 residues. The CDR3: CASSIRTGLRETQYF. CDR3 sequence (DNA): TGTGCCAGTAGTATCAGGACAGGACTAAGAGAGACCCAGTACTTC. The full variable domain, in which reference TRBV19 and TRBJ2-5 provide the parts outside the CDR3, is DGGITQSPKYLFRKEGQNVTLSCEQNLNHDAMYWYRQDPGQGLRLIYYSQIVNDFQKGDIAEGYSVSREKKESFPLTVTSAQKNPTAFYLCASSIRTGLRETQYFGPGTRLLVL.

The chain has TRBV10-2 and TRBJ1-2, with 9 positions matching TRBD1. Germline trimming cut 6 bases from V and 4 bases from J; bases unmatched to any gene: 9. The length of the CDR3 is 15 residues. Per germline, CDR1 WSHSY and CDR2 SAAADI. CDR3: CASSLQGQGSYGYTF. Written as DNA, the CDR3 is TGCGCCAGCAGCCTTCAGGGACAGGGCTCCTATGGCTACACCTTC.

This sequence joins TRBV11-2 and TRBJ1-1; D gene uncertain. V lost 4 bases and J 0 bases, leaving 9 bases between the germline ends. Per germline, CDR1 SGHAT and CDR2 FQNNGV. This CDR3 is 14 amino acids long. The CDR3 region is CASSSWAVNTEAFF. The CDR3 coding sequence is TGTGCCAGCAGCTCATGGGCGGTGAACACTGAAGCTTTCTTT.

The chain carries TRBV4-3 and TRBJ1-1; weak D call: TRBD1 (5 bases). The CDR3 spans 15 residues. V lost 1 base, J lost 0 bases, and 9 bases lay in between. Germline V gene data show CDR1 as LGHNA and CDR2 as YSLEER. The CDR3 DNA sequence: TGCGCCAGCAGCCAAGTACGAGGGGTGAACACTGAAGCTTTCTTT. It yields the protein CASSQVRGVNTEAFF.

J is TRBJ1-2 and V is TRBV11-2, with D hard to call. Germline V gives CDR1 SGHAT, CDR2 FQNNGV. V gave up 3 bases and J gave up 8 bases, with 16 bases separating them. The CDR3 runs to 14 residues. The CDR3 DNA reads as TGTGCCAGCAGCTTTGGATCCCGCGGAGGGGGCTACACCTTC. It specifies CASSFGSRGGGYTF.

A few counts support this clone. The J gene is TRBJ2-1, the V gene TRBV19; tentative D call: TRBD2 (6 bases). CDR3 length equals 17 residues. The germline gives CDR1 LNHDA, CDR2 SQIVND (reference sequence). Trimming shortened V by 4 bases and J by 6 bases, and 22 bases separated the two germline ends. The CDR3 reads CASSKASVGSACNEQFF. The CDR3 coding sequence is TGTGCCAGTAGTAAGGCGTCAGTCGGGAGCGCCTGCAATGAGCAGTTCTTC.

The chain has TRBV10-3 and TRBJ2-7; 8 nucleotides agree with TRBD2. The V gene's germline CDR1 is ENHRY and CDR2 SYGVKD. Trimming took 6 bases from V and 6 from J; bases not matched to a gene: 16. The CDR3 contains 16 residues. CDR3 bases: TGTGCCATCAGATCGGATAGGGGACTAGGGCGTTCCGAGCAGTACGTC. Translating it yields CAIRSDRGLGRSEQYV.

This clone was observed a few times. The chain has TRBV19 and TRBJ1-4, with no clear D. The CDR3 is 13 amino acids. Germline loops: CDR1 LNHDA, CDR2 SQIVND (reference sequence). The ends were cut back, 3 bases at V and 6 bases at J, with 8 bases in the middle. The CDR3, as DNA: TGTGCCAGTAGTATCAACCGGGATGAAAAACTGTTTTTT. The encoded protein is CASSINRDEKLFF.

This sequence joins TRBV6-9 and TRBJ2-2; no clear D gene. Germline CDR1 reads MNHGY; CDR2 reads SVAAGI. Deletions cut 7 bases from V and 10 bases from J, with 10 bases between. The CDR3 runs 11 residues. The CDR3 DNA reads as TGTGCCAGCAAGCTAATGGAGGAGCTGTTTTTT. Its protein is CASKLMEELFF.